The 32 T cell receptor beta chains below were found in one sample sequenced in a study of cytomegalovirus exposure and HLA in healthy donors. The PCR employed 60 Vbeta primers together with 13 Jbeta primers. Libraries were prepared by immunoSEQ multiplex PCR; TCRdb keeps only in-frame clonotypes and omits some of them. The sample lists around 87,000 clones, approximately 84% occurring once. The sample consisted of PBMCs. The receptors derive from a girl aged 2 to 9 in good health and CMV-seropositive.

The genes are TRBV1 and TRBJ2-1; TRBD2 was called by the table and not checked on the DNA. TRBV1 corresponds to a pseudogene. The CDR3 runs 19 residues. The CDR3 is CTSSQVVLAGGVSYNEQFF. The CDR3 region has the DNA TGCACCAGCAGCCAAGTGGTGCTAGCGGGAGGCGTTTCCTACAATGAGCAGTTCTTC.

The sample holds one count of this clone. The chain joins TRBV9 to TRBJ2-1, with 10 nucleotides matching TRBD2. CDR1 and CDR2 (germline): SGDLS, YYNGEE. The length of the CDR3 is 16 residues. V gave up 0 bases and J gave up 8 bases; unmatched junction bases: 8. The CDR3 protein is CASSVGLAGESDEQFF. The CDR3 DNA sequence: TGTGCCAGCAGCGTAGGCCTAGCGGGAGAATCCGATGAGCAGTTCTTC. Complete variable domain (other parts from reference TRBV9 and TRBJ2-1): DSGVTQTPKHLITATGQRVTLRCSPRSGDLSVYWYQQSLDQGLQFLIQYYNGEERAKGNILERFSAQQFPDLHSELNLSSLELGDSALYFCASSVGLAGESDEQFFGPGTRLTVL.

The chain has TRBV6-1 and TRBJ1-2, with 9 bases identical to TRBD1. Per the germline V gene, CDR1 is MNHNS and CDR2 is SASEGT. Trimming at V came to 3 bases and at J to 8 bases, leaving 4 bases not matched to a gene. There are 13 residues in the CDR3. CDR3 bases: TGTGCCAGCAGTGACGGGACAGGGAGCGGCTACACCTTC. As protein: CASSDGTGSGYTF.

This clone occurred once. The chain joins TRBV5-4 to TRBJ2-7; D perhaps matches TRBD2 (6 bases). This CDR3 has 14 residues. CDR1 is SGHNT and CDR2 is YYREEE in the germline V gene (reference sequence). Trimming removed 0 bases at V and 1 base at J, with 8 bases between. The CDR3 region has the DNA TGTGCCAGCAGCTTGGCCGGGAGATCCTACGAGCAGTACTTC. This sequence encodes CASSLAGRSYEQYF.

In nucleotides, the CDR3 is TGTGCCAGCAGCGGAGGACTGAAGTTCTATGGCTACACCTTC. It encodes CASSGGLKFYGYTF. The chain links TRBV5-6 to TRBJ1-2; no reliable D call. V lost 4 bases and J 4 bases, leaving 14 bases between the germline ends. Germline V gives CDR1 SGHDT, CDR2 YYEEEE. CDR3 length: 14 residues.

The chain has TRBV28 and TRBJ1-4; no definite D call. The CDR3 totals 14 residues. The germline V gene has CDR1 MDHEN and CDR2 SYDVKM. Trimming removed 5 bases from V and 6 bases from J, with 13 bases in between. CDR3 sequence: CASSPSSFYEKLFF. Written as DNA, the CDR3 is TGTGCCAGCAGTCCCTCCTCCTTCTATGAAAAACTGTTTTTT.

This chain uses TRBV27 with TRBJ2-3; D remains ambiguous. CDR3 length equals 14 residues. Trimming removed 2 bases from V and 2 bases from J, with 8 bases in between. The germline V gene has CDR1 MNHEY and CDR2 SMNVEV (reference sequence). This CDR3 reads CASSLTGYTDTQYF. The CDR3 DNA reads as TGTGCCAGCAGTTTAACCGGGTACACAGATACGCAGTATTTT.

The rearrangement uses TRBV7-9 and TRBJ2-3; 7 bases fit TRBD1. The germline V gene has CDR1 SEHNR and CDR2 FQNEAQ (reference sequence). The CDR3 contains 17 residues. Trimming cost V 5 bases and J 0 bases; bases outside gene matches: 11. CDR3 sequence: CASSGRTGFPSTDTQYF. The CDR3 DNA is TGTGCCAGCAGCGGAAGGACAGGCTTTCCAAGCACAGATACGCAGTATTTT. Full variable domain (missing parts from reference TRBV7-9 and TRBJ2-3): DTGVSQNPRHKITKRGQNVTFRCDPISEHNRLYWYRQTLGQGPEFLTYFQNEAQLEKSRLLSDRFSAERPKGSFSTLEIQRTEQGDSAMYLCASSGRTGFPSTDTQYFGPGTRLTVL.

The chain employs TRBV9 and TRBJ2-7; possible D gene TRBD2, 6 bases. Germline CDR1 and CDR2: SGDLS and YYNGEE. The CDR3 runs to 13 residues. Trimming stripped 4 bases from V and 4 bases from J, with 12 bases between. Here the CDR3 reads CASSPGEVYEQYF. CDR3 DNA: TGTGCCAGCAGCCCGGGAGAAGTGTACGAGCAGTACTTC.

This clone was seen a single time. The gene calls are TRBV15 and TRBJ2-5; TRBD2 agrees at 11 bases. The CDR3 sequence is 16 residues long. Trimming cost V 1 base and J 1 base; bases outside gene matches: 2. Germline assignment: CDR1 LNHNV and CDR2 YYDKDF (reference sequence). CDR3 sequence (DNA): TGTGCCACCAGCAGAGGGGGACTAGCGGCCCAAGAGACCCAGTACTTC. Its translation is CATSRGGLAAQETQYF.

This chain links TRBV27 with TRBJ1-1; D remains unclear. Germline V gene lookup returns CDR1 MNHEY and CDR2 SMNVEV (reference sequence). The CDR3 contains 13 residues. Trimming stripped 5 bases from V and 1 base from J, with 8 bases between. The CDR3 protein is CASSPGTNTEAFF. CDR3 DNA sequence: TGTGCCAGCAGTCCAGGAACGAACACTGAAGCTTTCTTT.

This clone was seen a single time. The chain is built from TRBV10-3 and TRBJ2-3; 7 bases agree with TRBD2. Germline CDR1 ENHRY, CDR2 SYGVKD. J lost 1 base, V lost 1 base, and 8 bases had no gene match. CDR3 length: 17 residues. The CDR3 protein is CAISEWSPREGTDTQYF. CDR3 DNA: TGTGCCATCAGTGAGTGGTCCCCCCGGGAGGGCACAGATACGCAGTATTTT.

This clone was found once. The gene calls are TRBV6-5 and TRBJ2-7; 9 bases align to TRBD1. The CDR3 sequence is 15 residues long. Losses at the gene ends were 6 bases for V and 3 bases for J; bases not matched to a gene: 9. The germline V gene encodes CDR1 MNHEY and CDR2 SVGAGI. CDR3 nucleotides: TGTGCCAGCAGGGCACCGGGACAGGGCCTCTACGAGCAGTACTTC. Amino acids: CASRAPGQGLYEQYF.

The J gene is TRBJ2-5, the V gene TRBV5-6; 8 bases align to TRBD2. V shed 4 bases, J shed 1 base, and the junction held 6 bases outside the gene matches. Looked up from germline, CDR1 is SGHDT and CDR2 is YYEEEE. CDR3 length: 15 residues. This CDR3 is CASSGVTSVQETQYF. The CDR3, as DNA: TGTGCCAGCAGCGGAGTGACTAGCGTCCAAGAGACCCAGTACTTC.

This chain joins TRBV29-1 and TRBJ2-1; 11 bases are shared with TRBD2. Losses at the gene ends were 8 bases for V and 7 bases for J; bases not matched to a gene: 4. This CDR3 has 12 amino acids. Germline V CDR1 and CDR2: SQVTM, ANQGSEA. The CDR3 loop is CSPWTSGNEQFF. The DNA of the CDR3 is TGCAGCCCCTGGACTAGCGGGAATGAGCAGTTCTTC.

Concerning this clone: Lacking the conserved final phenylalanine or tryptophan, this CDR3 likely reflects a read error. This sequence joins TRBV29-1 and TRBJ2-7, with a possible D match to TRBD2 (6 bases). Trimming pared 7 bases from V and 6 bases from J, leaving 16 bases between. The germline V gene encodes CDR1 SQVTM and CDR2 ANQGSEA. The CDR3 covers 12 residues. In nucleotides, the CDR3 is TGCAGCGAAACGACTAGTTCTTGCGAGCAGTACCTC. This codes for CSETTSSCEQYL.

The chain is built from TRBV11-2 and TRBJ2-2; 8 nucleotides agree with TRBD1. The length of the CDR3 is 16 residues. V dropped 1 base and J dropped 3; count of bases not matched to a gene: 4. Germline-derived CDR1 and CDR2 are SGHAT and FQNNGV. In DNA form, the CDR3 reads TGTGCCAGCAGCTTAGTTGCGGGACAGGACACCGGGGAGCTGTTTTTT. Its protein is CASSLVAGQDTGELFF.

The chain couples TRBV19 to TRBJ1-5; 9 nucleotides line up with TRBD1. The CDR3 totals 15 residues. In germline, CDR1 is LNHDA, CDR2 SQIVND (reference sequence). V gave up 3 bases and J gave up 7 bases; unmatched junction bases: 7. CDR3 sequence reads: CASSIEQGAFQPQHF. Written as DNA, the CDR3 is TGTGCCAGTAGTATTGAACAGGGGGCCTTCCAGCCCCAGCATTTT.

The rearrangement uses TRBV6-5 and TRBJ2-2, with D perhaps TRBD2 (5 bases). Trimming shortened V by 7 bases and J by 7 bases, and 13 bases separated the two germline ends. This CDR3 region has 13 residues. CDR1 is MNHEY and CDR2 is SVGAGI in the germline V gene. CDR3 nucleotides: TGTGCCAGCAACCCGAGAGGGATCGGGGAGCTGTTTTTT. It is translated as CASNPRGIGELFF.

The J gene is TRBJ1-5, the V gene TRBV6-1, with a tentative D call TRBD1 (6 bases). Trimming removed 6 bases at V and 3 bases at J, with 15 bases between. The CDR3 is made up of 15 amino acids. Germline V CDR1 and CDR2: MNHNS, SASEGT. CDR3 in amino acids: CASRGRTDDNQPQHF. CDR3 nucleotides: TGTGCCAGCAGGGGTCGGACAGACGACAATCAGCCCCAGCATTTT.

The gene calls are TRBV28 and TRBJ1-5, with a tentative D call TRBD1 (5 bases). Germline V gives CDR1 MDHEN, CDR2 SYDVKM. V gave up 10 bases and J gave up 2 bases, with 12 bases separating them. This CDR3 comprises 13 residues. CDR3 loop: CATLGGGNQPQHF. The DNA of the CDR3 is TGTGCCACCCTGGGGGGAGGCAATCAGCCCCAGCATTTT.

This chain uses TRBV7-9 with TRBJ2-7; weak D call: TRBD1 (6 bases). The CDR3 has 13 residues. Trimming removed 5 bases from V and 2 bases from J, with 10 bases in between. Germline CDR1 and CDR2: SEHNR and FQNEAQ (reference sequence). In DNA form, the CDR3 reads TGTGCCAGCAGCGGCAGGGGAACCTACGAGCAGTACTTC. Residues: CASSGRGTYEQYF.

The rearrangement links TRBV5-6 to TRBJ1-4, with 7 bases lining up with TRBD1. Trimming took 3 bases from V and 8 from J; bases not matched to a gene: 10. This CDR3 comprises 15 residues. Germline V gene lookup returns CDR1 SGHDT and CDR2 YYEEEE. This CDR3 is CASSSNGAGGEKLFF. In DNA, the CDR3 is TGTGCCAGCAGCTCTAACGGGGCAGGGGGAGAAAAACTGTTTTTT.

The chain couples TRBV10-3 to TRBJ1-5; D is perhaps TRBD1 (6 bases). CDR1 is ENHRY, CDR2 SYGVKD, per germline. The CDR3 consists of 21 residues. V was shortened by 2 bases and J by 0 bases, with 26 bases between the two germline ends. CDR3 nucleotide sequence: TGTGCCATCAGTGAGCCCCTAGGGGCGGACCGGGGGGCTTATAGCAATCAGCCCCAGCATTTT. This translates into CAISEPLGADRGAYSNQPQHF.

V and J are TRBV28 and TRBJ1-5; tentatively, D is TRBD1 (6 bases). Between the trimmed V and J ends, which lost 4 bases and 6 bases, there was a span of 13 bases. The CDR3 covers 14 residues. Germline CDR1 and CDR2: MDHEN and SYDVKM. The CDR3, as DNA: TGTGCCAGCAGTTACGGACAGTTCGGTCAGCCCCAGCATTTT. Translated: CASSYGQFGQPQHF.

The rearrangement links TRBV5-6 to TRBJ1-2; D perhaps matches TRBD1 (6 bases). The ends were cut back, 0 bases at V and 4 bases at J, with 16 bases in the middle. This CDR3 is built from 16 residues. Germline lookup yields CDR1 SGHDT and CDR2 YYEEEE. The CDR3 region has the DNA TGTGCCAGCAGCTTGGGGGGGCAGGGAATCATCTATGGCTACACCTTC. It is translated as CASSLGGQGIIYGYTF.

This clone was seen more than once but under ten times. The rearrangement links TRBV23-1 to TRBJ1-5, with D tentatively TRBD1 (6 bases). TRBV23-1 counts as an open reading frame of uncertain function. The CDR3 spans 17 residues. The V and J ends lost 2 bases and 1 base respectively, with 15 bases between them. The CDR3 nucleotides read TGCGCCAGCAGTCAAACGGGGGGGGCCCTAAGCAATCAGCCCCAGCATTTT. Translation: CASSQTGGALSNQPQHF.

The chain carries TRBV30 and TRBJ1-5; D remains unclear. The CDR3 runs 15 residues. V was clipped by 4 bases and J by 4 bases, with 17 bases between them. Per the germline V gene, CDR1 is GTSNPN and CDR2 is SVGIG (reference sequence). The CDR3 here is CAWNPRGDANQPQHF. As DNA, the CDR3 is TGTGCCTGGAACCCCCGGGGAGATGCGAATCAGCCCCAGCATTTT.

The J gene is TRBJ2-1, the V gene TRBV15; 8 bases align to TRBD2. With V trimmed by 7 bases and J by 6 bases, 8 bases remained unmatched. Germline V lookup: CDR1 LNHNV, CDR2 YYDKDF (reference sequence). The CDR3 has 14 amino acids. The CDR3 here is CATTGRGAGNEQFF. CDR3 sequence (DNA): TGTGCCACCACGGGGCGGGGGGCGGGCAATGAGCAGTTCTTC. Combining the CDR3 with reference TRBV15 and TRBJ2-1 gives the whole variable domain DAMVIQNPRYQVTQFGKPVTLSCSQTLNHNVMYWYQQKSSQAPKLLFHYYDKDFNNEADTPDNFQSRRPNTSFCFLDIRSPGLGDTAMYLCATTGRGAGNEQFFGPGTRLTVL.

This clone came up once. This chain uses TRBV4-1 with TRBJ2-7, with D possibly matching TRBD1 (6 bases). Between the trimmed V and J ends, which lost 1 base and 4 bases, there was a span of 26 bases. Per the germline V gene, CDR1 is MGHRA and CDR2 is YSYEKL. The CDR3 runs 19 residues. The CDR3, as DNA: TGCGCCAGCAGCCAAGGCGCAACTAAGACAGGTCGTTTGGGGTACGAGCAGTACTTC. This gives the protein CASSQGATKTGRLGYEQYF.

This clone was counted only a few times. The chain has TRBV5-1 and TRBJ2-3, with TRBD1 matching over 8 bases. This CDR3 region has 21 residues. Germline CDR1 and CDR2: SGHRS and YFSETQ. Unmatched junction bases numbered 21, after V lost 1 base and J lost 2 bases. The CDR3 nucleotides are TGCGCCAGCAGCTTGTCCCCCGGGACAGGTGCGACCAGACCTCACACAGATACGCAGTATTTT. It yields the protein CASSLSPGTGATRPHTDTQYF.

This clone was counted once. The V call is TRBV30, the J call TRBJ1-1; TRBD1 is a possible D gene (5 bases). V shed 2 bases and J shed 5 bases, with 15 bases lying between them. The CDR3 contains 14 residues. CDR1 GTSNPN and CDR2 SVGIG come from the germline V gene (reference sequence). The CDR3 DNA is TGTGCCTGGAGTTCGGGGGTCTTGAGGACTGAAGCTTTCTTT. Its protein is CAWSSGVLRTEAFF.